Shown below are 13 T cell receptor beta chains from a single sample sequenced in a study of cytomegalovirus exposure and HLA in healthy donors. PCR amplification relied on 60 Vbeta primers (plus 13 Jbeta primers). Clones were read by immunoSEQ multiplex PCR, and TCRdb kept only the in-frame ones, dropping some. The repertoire holds under 200,000 clones, with around 82% as singletons. Sequenced input: PBMCs. The receptors here all came from a man in his forties in good health and CMV-seronegative.

The chain uses TRBV9 and TRBJ1-2; no clear D gene. In germline, CDR1 is SGDLS, CDR2 YYNGEE. This CDR3 is 19 amino acids long. Deletions cut 0 bases from V and 2 bases from J, with 23 bases between. CDR3 coding DNA: TGTGCCAGCAGCGTAGCTGGAATAGGAGGCTCAGACTTAAACTATGGCTACACCTTC. Translation gives CASSVAGIGGSDLNYGYTF.

This chain joins TRBV7-2 and TRBJ2-7; the match to TRBD1 covers 9 bases. V dropped 6 bases and J dropped 6; count of bases not matched to a gene: 9. The germline gives CDR1 SGHTA, CDR2 FQGNSA. The CDR3 covers 14 residues. The CDR3 nucleotides are TGTGCCAGCAGGCCCGGGACAGGGTCTGTCGAGCAGTACTTC. It codes for CASRPGTGSVEQYF. Combining the CDR3 with reference TRBV7-2 and TRBJ2-7 gives the whole variable domain GAGVSQSPSNKVTEKGKDVELRCDPISGHTALYWYRQSLGQGLEFLIYFQGNSAPDKSGLPSDRFSAERTGGSVSTLTIQRTQQEDSAVYLCASRPGTGSVEQYFGPGTRLTVT.

This clone turned up a few times. J is TRBJ2-1 and V is TRBV4-1, with TRBD1 matching 7 bases. V was clipped by 4 bases and J by 4 bases; unmatched bases: 4. CDR1 is MGHRA, CDR2 YSYEKL, per germline. The CDR3 spans 14 residues. CDR3 amino acids: CASSPSTGYNEQFF. CDR3 in DNA: TGCGCCAGCAGCCCCTCGACAGGGTACAATGAGCAGTTCTTC.

This clone turned up a few times. The chain has TRBV12-5 and TRBJ2-3; 11 bases fit TRBD2. This CDR3 comprises 15 residues. Trimming removed 5 bases from V and 5 bases from J; junction bases left unmatched: 6. Germline V gene sequence: CDR1 LGHNT, CDR2 FRNRAP. This chain's CDR3 is CASGPLAGGGDTQYF. As DNA, the CDR3 is TGTGCTAGTGGTCCCTTAGCGGGAGGGGGAGATACGCAGTATTTT.

As for this clone: At one end the junction does not follow the germline gene, possibly because of a read error. The chain combines TRBV7-9 with TRBJ1-2, with D tentatively TRBD1 (5 bases). The CDR3 is 13 amino acids. CDR1 SEHNR and CDR2 FQNEAQ come from the germline V gene (reference sequence). CDR3 amino acids: CSSSLGAGYGYTF. For the CDR3, the DNA is TGTTCCAGCAGCTTAGGGGCAGGCTATGGCTACACCTTC.

This clone was recorded once. V and J are TRBV7-3 and TRBJ2-2, with 7 bases that match TRBD2. Unmatched junction bases numbered 6, after V lost 2 bases and J lost 9 bases. CDR1 SGHTA and CDR2 FQGTGA come from the germline V gene. The CDR3 sequence is 14 residues long. CDR3 residues: CASSLQGGSRELFF. For the CDR3, the DNA is TGTGCCAGCAGCTTACAGGGAGGGAGCCGGGAGCTGTTTTTT.

V is TRBV2 and J is TRBJ2-7; D unresolved. CDR1 and CDR2 from the germline V gene are SNHLY and FYNNEI. V was cut by 5 bases and J by 3 bases, with 11 bases left in between. This CDR3 spans 13 amino acids. The CDR3 protein is CASSPRLFYEQYF. The CDR3 DNA reads as TGTGCCAGCAGTCCCCGGTTGTTCTACGAGCAGTACTTC.

In its sample, this clone was seen once. The gene calls are TRBV10-3 and TRBJ1-1, with D hard to call. Germline V gene sequence: CDR1 ENHRY, CDR2 SYGVKD. V was trimmed by 3 bases and J by 10 bases, leaving 18 bases between them. The CDR3 is made up of 14 amino acids. The CDR3 bases are TGTGCCATCAGTGACCGGAGGCCCTCCGCCGGAGCTTTCTTT. Protein: CAISDRRPSAGAFF.

V and J are TRBV6-5 and TRBJ2-2; 7 bases are shared with TRBD1. This CDR3 region has 15 residues. Germline assignment: CDR1 MNHEY and CDR2 SVGAGI. V shed 4 bases and J 6 bases; nucleotides not matched to a gene: 8. In DNA, the CDR3 is TGTGCCAGCAGTTCTGGACAGGCGAGGGCCGGGGAGCTGTTTTTT. This codes for CASSSGQARAGELFF.

This clone was seen more than once but under ten times. The rearrangement links TRBV7-2 to TRBJ1-5; perhaps TRBD1 as D (6 bases). The CDR3 totals 15 residues. Germline V gene sequence: CDR1 SGHTA, CDR2 FQGNSA. Trimming shortened V by 1 base and J by 9 bases, and 16 bases separated the two germline ends. The CDR3, as DNA: TGTGCCAGCAGCTTAGAGGTAACAGGGTTCAGGCCCCAGCATTTT. Its protein product is CASSLEVTGFRPQHF.

This clone was counted only a few times. The chain couples TRBV30 to TRBJ2-1; 13 bases are a match to TRBD2. CDR3 size: 19 residues. CDR1 GTSNPN and CDR2 SVGIG come from the germline V gene (reference sequence). V gave up 5 bases and J gave up 0 bases; unmatched junction bases: 13. In DNA form, the CDR3 reads TGTGCCTGGGGGGCTGGGACTAGCGGGGCCCTCAGCTCCTACAATGAGCAGTTCTTC. Protein: CAWGAGTSGALSSYNEQFF.

This chain connects TRBV7-9 to TRBJ1-1, with D uncertain. The CDR3 runs 13 residues. V gave up 1 base and J gave up 3 bases, with 6 bases separating them. Germline CDR1 and CDR2: SEHNR and FQNEAQ (reference sequence). The CDR3 DNA is TGTGCCAGCAGCTTAGGCACTTACACTGAAGCTTTCTTT. This codes for CASSLGTYTEAFF.

V is TRBV6-1 and J is TRBJ2-7, with 9 bases matching TRBD1. V trimming: 6 bases; J trimming: 1 base; junction bases outside the gene matches: 4. From germline, CDR1 is MNHNS and CDR2 SASEGT. CDR3 size: 14 residues. In DNA, the CDR3 is TGTGCCAGCAGGCGGGACAGGGAATCCTACGAGCAGTACTTC. Protein: CASRRDRESYEQYF.